What follows are 9 T cell receptor gamma chains derived from one specimen sequenced in a study of intestinal T cells in coeliac disease. Genomic DNA came from ten approximately 4.5-µm formalin-fixed paraffin-embedded scrolls per case. Using about 200 ng of biopsy DNA, TRG was amplified with LymphoTrack primers. TCRdb re-called clones from the multiplex PCR reads via CATT. The repertoire consists of 900 or so gamma-chain clones, with 55% occurring once and the leading ten covering roughly 9.7%. Input material: a duodenal biopsy. These receptors were collected from a human donor with celiac disease.

V is TRGV8 and J is TRGJ1 or TRGJ2. The CDR3 is made up of 14 amino acids. The V gene's germline CDR1 is VENAVY and CDR2 YDSYNSRV. The V and J ends lost 0 bases and 9 bases, in that order; junction bases with no gene match: 11. The CDR3 coding sequence is TGTGCCACCTGGGATAGGGATATTATTATTAAGAAACTCTTT. Translating gives CATWDRDIIIKKLF.

The chain recombines TRGV2 with TRGJ1 or TRGJ2. V shed 0 bases, J shed 0 bases, and the junction held 11 bases outside the gene matches. Germline CDR1 and CDR2: EGSNGY and YDSYNSKV. This CDR3 contains 17 residues. CDR3 sequence (DNA): TGTGCCACCTGGGACGGGCAAACGGAATCGAATTATTATAAGAAACTCTTT. Its protein product is CATWDGQTESNYYKKLF.

In its sample, this clone is large. The chain combines TRGV3 with TRGJ1 or TRGJ2. The V gene's germline CDR1 is VTNTFY and CDR2 YDVSTARD (reference sequence). The CDR3 has 10 amino acids. V lost 6 bases to trimming and J lost 9 bases; unmatched junction nucleotides: 5. The CDR3 DNA reads as TGTGCCACCTGGCCTCCTAAGAAACTCTTT. Residues: CATWPPKKLF.

This clone is large in the sample. This rearrangement joins TRGV2 to TRGJ1 or TRGJ2. Germline CDR1 reads EGSNGY; CDR2 reads YDSYNSKV. V trimming: 0 bases; J trimming: 0 bases; junction bases outside the gene matches: 8. CDR3 length: 16 amino acids. CDR3 DNA: TGTGCCACCTGGGACGGGCAAGCAGCGAATTATTATAAGAAACTCTTT. It is translated as CATWDGQAANYYKKLF.

CDR3 loop: CAPPDHGIKTF. CDR3 bases: TGTGCACCTCCGGATCACGGGATCAAGACGTTT. The chain uses TRGV2 and TRGJP2. The CDR3 is 11 amino acids. Germline lookup yields CDR1 EGSNGY and CDR2 YDSYNSKV.

This clone occurred once. In DNA, the CDR3 is TGTGCCACCTGGGACGGCCGCCTTATACGTAGTGATTGGATCAAGACGTTT. Protein sequence: CATWDGRLIRSDWIKTF. The chain joins TRGV2 to TRGJP2. This CDR3 contains 17 residues. Trimming took 1 base from V and 3 from J; bases not matched to a gene: 11. From germline, CDR1 is EGSNGY and CDR2 YDSYNSKV.

Judged by abundance, this clone is large. This sequence joins TRGV10 and TRGJ1 or TRGJ2. TRGV10 is filed as an ORF, its function uncertain. CDR3 length equals 15 residues. Unmatched junction bases numbered 12, after V lost 8 bases and J lost 1 base. The CDR3 protein is CAAWDDPSNYYKKLF. The CDR3 DNA is TGTGCTGCGTGGGACGACCCTAGCAATTATTATAAGAAACTCTTT.

This clone is deemed large. The chain uses TRGV2 and TRGJ1 or TRGJ2. The junction had 8 bases not matched to a gene; V was cut back by 0 bases and J by 12 bases. The CDR3 extends over 12 amino acids. The germline CDR1 and CDR2 sequences are EGSNGY and YDSYNSKV. CDR3 nucleotides: TGTGCCACCTGGGACGGGCGAATACGGAAACTCTTT. This codes for CATWDGRIRKLF.

This chain joins TRGV2 and TRGJP2. The CDR3 runs to 11 residues. V lost 12 bases and J lost 3; bases outside the gene matches: 4. Germline CDR1 EGSNGY, CDR2 YDSYNSKV. The chain's CDR3 is CADCSDWIKTF. The DNA of the CDR3 is TGTGCCGACTGTAGTGATTGGATCAAGACGTTT.